This section outlines one TCR beta chain sequence together with its context. What it binds is unknown. The data were taken from a study of vaccination effects on CD4 cells after COVID-19. Profiling relied on immunoSEQ multiplex PCR, and the TCRdb table lists in-frame clones only, not all of them. The sample holds roughly 76,000 clones, 70% to 75% seen once. After expansion with viral peptide pools in the ViraFEST assay, antigen-specific CD4+ T cells were sequenced. With nine to eleven days of culture completed, CD4+ T cells were isolated. This CDR3 is built from 14 residues. V shed 6 bases and J 10 bases; nucleotides not matched to a gene: 9. Germline V gene lookup returns CDR1 MNHEY and CDR2 SVGAGI.

The V gene is TRBV6-5, the J gene TRBJ1-6, with 7 bases identical to TRBD1. This TCR was sampled from a human donor who received a COVID-19 vaccine. The specimen was CD4+ T cells from PBMCs cultured with HCoV-229E spike peptides, collected before COVID-19 vaccination. In nucleotides, the CDR3 is TGTGCCAGCAGGACGGGACAGCCTATGTCACCCCTCCACTTT. This sequence encodes CASRTGQPMSPLHF.